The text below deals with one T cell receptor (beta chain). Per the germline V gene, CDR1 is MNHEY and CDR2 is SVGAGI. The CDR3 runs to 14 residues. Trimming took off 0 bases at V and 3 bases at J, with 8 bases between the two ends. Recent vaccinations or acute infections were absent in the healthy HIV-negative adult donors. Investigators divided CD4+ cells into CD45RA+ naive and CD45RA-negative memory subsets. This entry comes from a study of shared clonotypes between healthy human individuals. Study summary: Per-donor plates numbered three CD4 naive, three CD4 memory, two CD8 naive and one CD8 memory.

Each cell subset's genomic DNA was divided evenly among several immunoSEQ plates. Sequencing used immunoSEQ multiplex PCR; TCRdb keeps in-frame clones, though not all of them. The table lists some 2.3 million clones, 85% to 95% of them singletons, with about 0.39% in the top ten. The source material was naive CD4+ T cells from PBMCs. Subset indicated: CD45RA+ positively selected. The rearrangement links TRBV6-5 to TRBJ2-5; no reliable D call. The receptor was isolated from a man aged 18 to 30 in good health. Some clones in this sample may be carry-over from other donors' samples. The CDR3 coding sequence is TGTGCCAGCAGTTACTCGCGTCTAGAAGAGACCCAGTACTTC. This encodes CASSYSRLEETQYF.